A selection of T cell receptor beta chains follows, all from one sample in a study of OX40 agonist ivuxolimab in advanced cancers. Profiling relied on immunoSEQ multiplex PCR, and the TCRdb table lists in-frame clones only, not all of them. The sample has tens of thousands of clones; roughly 80% are singletons. The material sequenced was CD4+ or CD8+ T cells sorted from blood, taken in a trial of the OX40 agonist ivuxolimab. Every receptor here comes from an adult with an advanced solid tumor such as melanoma, head and neck, liver or kidney cancer. CDR3s include the opening cysteine and the closing phenylalanine or tryptophan. D genes are given only for firm matches. Clone size, where shown, is once, few, many, or a class for clones that have expanded.

TRBJ1-2 | 15 | NA | TRBV18 | NA | TGTGCCAGCTCACCACCGGAGGGCAGCTTCGATGGCTACACCTTC | CASSPPEGSFDGYTF
TRBJ2-1 | 15 | few | TRBV7-9 | TRBD1 | TGTGCCAGCAGCTCCAGACAGGGGGTGTTAAATGAGCAGTTCTTC | CASSSRQGVLNEQFF
TRBJ1-6 | 15 | NA | TRBV6-6 | NA | TGTGCCAGCAGTTATAGGATCCTACCGGATTCACCCCTCCACTTT | CASSYRILPDSPLHF
TRBJ1-2 | 14 | NA | TRBV5-4 | TRBD1 | TGTGCCAGCAGCTTGGCCCAGGGGGCGTCCGGCTACACCTTC | CASSLAQGASGYTF
TRBJ1-4 | 16 | NA | TRBV5-3 | NA | TGTGCCAGAACCCTTGGGGGGCGAGGAACTAATGAAAAACTGTTTTTT | CARTLGGRGTNEKLFF
TRBJ2-3 | 15 | NA | TRBV6-6 | TRBD1 | TGTGCCAGCAGTTACCAGGGACAGAGCACAGATACGCAGTATTTT | CASSYQGQSTDTQYF
TRBJ2-3 | 16 | NA | TRBV5-1 | TRBD2 | TGCGCCAGCAGCGCGAGCGGGGGGGCAAACACAGATACGCAGTATTTT | CASSASGGANTDTQYF
TRBJ1-3 | 17 | once | TRBV4-1 | NA | TGCGCCAGCAGCCAAGAGGGAGGGGGGGTGGCTGGAAACACCATATATTTT | CASSQEGGGVAGNTIYF
TRBJ2-1 | 14 | NA | TRBV7-3 | TRBD2 | TGTGCCAGCAGCCCCGGGACTAGCGCCAATGAGCAGTTCTTC | CASSPGTSANEQFF
TRBJ2-3 | 17 | NA | TRBV11-1 | TRBD2 | TGTGCCAGCAGCGACACTTTAGCGGGGTTCGGCACAGATACGCAGTATTTT | CASSDTLAGFGTDTQYF
TRBJ1-1 | 13 | few | TRBV19 | NA | TGTGCCAGTACCCGCCAGGGGTGGACTGAAGCTTTCTTT | CASTRQGWTEAFF
TRBJ1-2 | 14 | NA | TRBV5-6 | NA | TGTGCCAGCCGTCGGGACACAGGGCCCTATGGCTACACCTTC | CASRRDTGPYGYTF
TRBJ2-1 | 13 | few | TRBV7-3 | NA | TGTGCCAGCAGCTTATCAGCAGGAAATGAGCAGTTCTTC | CASSLSAGNEQFF
TRBJ2-3 | 15 | NA | TRBV9 | NA | TGTGCCAGCAGCGTAGGTGGGTTTTACACAGATACGCAGTATTTT | CASSVGGFYTDTQYF
TRBJ2-7 | 16 | NA | TRBV11-3 | TRBD2 | TGTGCCAGCAGCTTAGCCGGGTGGGCGGGGGGCTACGAGCAGTACTTC | CASSLAGWAGGYEQYF
TRBJ1-2 | 14 | once | TRBV28 | NA | TGTGCCAGCAGTTTGACCCGCCGGGACTATGGCTACACCTTC | CASSLTRRDYGYTF
TRBJ1-3 | 15 | NA | TRBV5-1 | NA | TGCGCCAGCAGCAGGGACGCGAGCTCTGGAAACACCATATATTTT | CASSRDASSGNTIYF
TRBJ1-1 | 15 | few | TRBV4-2 | NA | TGTGCCAGCAGCCAAGGGGGTTTTGGGAACACTGAAGCTTTCTTT | CASSQGGFGNTEAFF
TRBJ2-7 | 17 | NA | TRBV21-1 | NA | TGTGCCAGCAGCAAAGGTACCGAGGGTCTTAACGGCTACGAGCAGTACTTC | CASSKGTEGLNGYEQYF
TRBJ1-6 | 15 | NA | TRBV11-3 | TRBD1 | TGTGCCAGCAGCGTCCTAGGGGGCTCAGGATCACCCCTCCACTTT | CASSVLGGSGSPLHF
TRBJ1-1 | 15 | few | TRBV2 | TRBD1 | TGTGCCAGCAGTGGGGAGGGACAGAGGAACACTGAAGCTTTCTTT | CASSGEGQRNTEAFF
TRBJ2-7 | 12 | NA | TRBV29-1 | NA | TGCAGCGTCCAACCAGGGGAAGGGGAGCAGTACTTC | CSVQPGEGEQYF
TRBJ2-2 | 16 | NA | TRBV6-1 | NA | TGTGCCAGCAGTGAATCGGTCAGCTCGAACACCGGGGAGCTGTTTTTT | CASSESVSSNTGELFF
TRBJ1-5 | 13 | few | TRBV9 | NA | TGTGCCAGCAGCGTCTCGACCAATCAGCCCCAGCATTTT | CASSVSTNQPQHF
TRBJ2-4 | 16 | NA | TRBV28 | TRBD2 | TGTGCCAGCAGCGGGGGGGGTCAAGAGGCCAAAAACATTCAGTACTTC | CASSGGGQEAKNIQYF
TRBJ1-4 | 14 | few | TRBV5-4 | NA | TGTGCCAGCAGCACGCCTGCAACTAATGAAAAACTGTTTTTT | CASSTPATNEKLFF
TRBJ2-5 | 13 | NA | TRBV11-3 | NA | TGTGCCAGCAGCTTAGGGGCCTTACCGACCCAGTACTTC | CASSLGALPTQYF
TRBJ1-1 | 13 | few | TRBV5-8 | NA | TGTGCCAGCAGCTTAGGATTAAGGACTTGGGCTTTCTTT | CASSLGLRTWAFF
TRBJ2-5 | 13 | NA | TRBV10-3 | TRBD1 | TGTGCCATCCGAGGGACAGACCAAGAGACCCAGTACTTC | CAIRGTDQETQYF
TRBJ2-2 | 13 | NA | TRBV7-7 | NA | TGTGCTAGCAGCTTAGGCTCGACCGGGGAGCTGTTTTTT | CASSLGSTGELFF
TRBJ2-3 | 12 | NA | TRBV10-3 | NA | TGTGCCATCAGGTCTCACACAGATACGCAGTATTTT | CAIRSHTDTQYF
TRBJ1-6 | 15 | NA | TRBV5-1 | TRBD1 | TGCGCCAGCGCTTCACAGGGGGCACGTAATTCACCCCTCCACTTT | CASASQGARNSPLHF
TRBJ1-4 | 13 | NA | TRBV6-6 | NA | TGTGCCAGCAGCGTCGTGGGGAATGAAAAACTGTTTTTT | CASSVVGNEKLFF
TRBJ2-7 | 15 | NA | TRBV2 | TRBD1 | TGTGCCAGCGTAGAGCTAGGTGGACAGGGTAACGAGCAGTACTTC | CASVELGGQGNEQYF
TRBJ2-2 | 12 | NA | TRBV19 | NA | TGTGCCAGCACCACGGCAGCCGGGGAGCTGTTTTTT | CASTTAAGELFF
TRBJ2-7 | 12 | NA | TRBV11-3 | NA | TGTGCCAGCAGCTTAAGGTCCTACGAGCAGTACTTC | CASSLRSYEQYF
TRBJ2-2 | 14 | few | TRBV5-1 | NA | TGCGCCAGCAGCATTCAGACTGGTACCGGGGAGCTGTTTTTT | CASSIQTGTGELFF
TRBJ2-7 | 14 | once | TRBV7-9 | NA | TGTGCCAGCAGCTTAAGGGGGGATTCCTACGAGCAGTACTTC | CASSLRGDSYEQYF
TRBJ2-5 | 16 | NA | TRBV18 | NA | TGTGCCAGCTCACCACTTGAGACAGGAGGGCAGGAGACCCAGTACTTC | CASSPLETGGQETQYF
TRBJ2-7 | 14 | NA | TRBV5-1 | NA | TGCGCCAGCAGCTTGGGTCAGACAGGTGGGGCCGGGGACTTC | CASSLGQTGGAGDF
TRBJ2-7 | 14 | NA | TRBV10-3 | NA | TGTGCCATCAGTGAGTCCCCGAGCTCCTACGAGCAGTACTTC | CAISESPSSYEQYF
TRBJ1-4 | 16 | NA | TRBV5-1 | TRBD1 | TGCGCCAGCAGCTCGTACGGGACAGTCCTTAATGAAAAACTGTTTTTT | CASSSYGTVLNEKLFF
TRBJ1-2 | 14 | NA | TRBV6-5 | TRBD1 | TGTGCCAGCAGTCGGGGGACAGGGACCTATGGCTACACCTTC | CASSRGTGTYGYTF
TRBJ2-7 | 13 | NA | TRBV28 | NA | TGTGCCAGCAGCCCTACTACGTCCTACGAGCAGTACTTC | CASSPTTSYEQYF
TRBJ2-5 | 15 | NA | TRBV6-5 | NA | TGTGCCAGCAGAACGACAGGGACTCTAATGGAGACCCAGTACTTC | CASRTTGTLMETQYF
TRBJ2-5 | 12 | NA | TRBV7-9 | NA | TGTGCCAGCTCTCGGGGACATGAGACCCAGTACTTC | CASSRGHETQYF
TRBJ2-3 | 12 | NA | TRBV30 | NA | TGTGCCTGGAGTGTCCATGCGGATACGCAGTATTTT | CAWSVHADTQYF
TRBJ1-1 | 13 | NA | TRBV6-1 | NA | TGTGCCAGCAACCCGAGACAGTACACTGAAGCTTTCTTT | CASNPRQYTEAFF
TRBJ1-5 | 15 | few | TRBV6-5 | TRBD1 | TGTGCCAGCAGTCCGGGACAGGGGGACAATCAGCCCCAGCATTTT | CASSPGQGDNQPQHF
TRBJ2-5 | 11 | NA | TRBV7-9 | TRBD1 | TGTGCCAGCAGCTTGGACAGGGAGGCGTACTTC | CASSLDREAYF